The 15 T cell receptor beta chains below were found in one sample sequenced in a study of T cell responses to AZD1222 COVID-19 vaccine. The repertoire was sequenced with immunoSEQ multiplex PCR; TCRdb's copy has only in-frame clones and lacks some. This table holds fewer than 85,000 clones, 80% to 90% found once. The specimen comprised peripheral blood, sampled 28 days after the second AZD1222 dose. The receptors shown here come from an adult who received the AZD1222 COVID-19 vaccine.

This clone was recorded at least ten times. The chain links TRBV4-3 to TRBJ2-7, with D unclear. The CDR3 is 17 residues long. In germline, CDR1 is LGHNA, CDR2 YSLEER. Trimming removed 4 bases at V and 5 bases at J, with 24 bases between. As DNA, the CDR3 is TGCGCCAGCAGCCGTCAGCTTGACTTCCAAAACGTCGACGAGCAGTACTTC. It specifies CASSRQLDFQNVDEQYF.

This chain joins TRBV10-3 and TRBJ1-1; D is undetermined. The germline V gene has CDR1 ENHRY and CDR2 SYGVKD. The CDR3 length is 13 residues. Trimming cost V 0 bases and J 1 base, with 3 bases left between them. CDR3 region: CAISESANTEAFF. The CDR3 nucleotides are TGTGCCATCAGTGAGTCAGCGAACACTGAAGCTTTCTTT.

The chain combines TRBV11-2 with TRBJ1-3, with a possible D match to TRBD1 (5 bases). Trimming left V 8 bases short and J 0 bases short, with 17 bases between. Germline values: CDR1 SGHAT, CDR2 FQNNGV. The CDR3 is made up of 16 amino acids. The CDR3 spells CASSPRRQNSGNTIYF. The CDR3 DNA is TGTGCCAGCTCCCCTCGCAGACAGAACTCTGGAAACACCATATATTTT.

The rearrangement uses TRBV5-1 and TRBJ2-6; possible D gene TRBD2, 5 bases. V lost 1 base to trimming and J lost 1 base, with 12 bases between them. The V gene's germline CDR1 is SGHRS and CDR2 YFSETQ. The CDR3 is made up of 17 amino acids. The CDR3: CASSLNFGGSGANVLTF. CDR3 DNA: TGCGCCAGCAGCTTGAATTTCGGCGGGTCTGGGGCCAACGTCCTGACTTTC.

V gene TRBV19 combines with J gene TRBJ1-1; possibly TRBD1 for D (5 bases). V gave up 4 bases and J gave up 0 bases, with 12 bases separating them. The CDR3 runs 15 residues. The germline CDR1 and CDR2 sequences are LNHDA and SQIVND (reference sequence). CDR3: CASSTSGPMNTEAFF. CDR3 coding DNA: TGTGCCAGTAGTACTTCGGGACCCATGAACACTGAAGCTTTCTTT.

The chain uses TRBV13 and TRBJ1-2, with TRBD1 identical over 7 bases. Germline CDR1 PRHDT, CDR2 FYEKMQ (reference sequence). Unmatched junction bases numbered 7, after V lost 5 bases and J lost 4 bases. There are 14 residues in the CDR3. The CDR3 spells CASSPAGQTYGYTF. CDR3 bases: TGTGCCAGCAGCCCGGCGGGACAGACCTATGGCTACACCTTC.

This rearrangement joins TRBV19 to TRBJ2-2; D perhaps matches TRBD1 (6 bases). From germline, CDR1 is LNHDA and CDR2 SQIVND (reference sequence). Trimming took 4 bases from V and 6 from J, leaving 21 bases between them. The length of the CDR3 is 17 residues. CDR3 region: CASSRQARATFAGELFF. Here the CDR3 DNA reads TGTGCCAGTAGTAGACAGGCTCGGGCTACCTTCGCCGGGGAGCTGTTTTTT.

The chain has TRBV10-2 and TRBJ2-5; possible D gene TRBD2, 5 bases. The V gene lost 5 bases and the J gene lost 5 bases, with 15 bases spanning the gap. The germline V gene has CDR1 WSHSY and CDR2 SAAADI. CDR3 length equals 14 residues. The CDR3 nucleotides are TGCGCCAGCAGTTTCGATAGCGTGTGGGAGACCCAGTACTTC. Its translation: CASSFDSVWETQYF.

The chain employs TRBV19 and TRBJ1-5; the D gene is possibly TRBD1 (5 bases). V was pared by 8 bases and J by 5 bases, with 22 bases between. This CDR3 is built from 16 residues. CDR1 LNHDA and CDR2 SQIVND come from the germline V gene (reference sequence). As DNA, the CDR3 is TGTGCCAGTCCCGACAGTCGATCTGGCTGGGATCAGCCCCAGCATTTT. Protein: CASPDSRSGWDQPQHF.

This sequence joins TRBV3-1 (or the pseudogene TRBV3-2) and TRBJ1-1; D gene uncertain. This CDR3 region has 11 residues. Germline V gives CDR1 LGHDT, CDR2 YNNKEL (reference sequence). Trimming took 1 base from V and 7 from J, leaving 4 bases between them. The chain's CDR3 is CASSQGSEAFF. The CDR3 nucleotides are TGTGCCAGCAGCCAAGGCAGTGAAGCTTTCTTT.

The chain employs TRBV3-1 (or the pseudogene TRBV3-2) and TRBJ1-5; D possibly corresponds to TRBD1 (5 bases). V was clipped by 4 bases and J by 7 bases, with 11 bases between them. The germline V gene encodes CDR1 LGHDT and CDR2 YNNKEL (reference sequence). The CDR3 contains 13 residues. CDR3 in DNA: TGTGCCAGCAGCCCTTCGCGGGGGCAGCCCCAGCATTTT. It specifies CASSPSRGQPQHF.

The chain joins TRBV13 to TRBJ1-2, with a possible D match to TRBD1 (6 bases). CDR3 size: 14 residues. V lost 6 bases and J lost 4, with 15 bases in between. Germline values: CDR1 PRHDT, CDR2 FYEKMQ (reference sequence). CDR3 bases: TGTGCCAGCAGTTCTTACAGGGTTCTCTATGGCTACACCTTC. It codes for CASSSYRVLYGYTF.

The chain combines TRBV28 with TRBJ1-2, with 8 positions matching TRBD1. With 5 bases clipped from V and 8 bases from J, the junction kept 7 bases outside the gene matches. The V gene's germline CDR1 is MDHEN and CDR2 SYDVKM. The CDR3 has 13 amino acids. CDR3 residues: CASSQGQGRGYTF. In DNA form, the CDR3 reads TGTGCCAGCAGTCAAGGACAGGGTAGAGGCTACACCTTC.

V and J are TRBV19 and TRBJ2-3, with unresolved D. Germline values: CDR1 LNHDA, CDR2 SQIVND (reference sequence). The CDR3 is 15 residues long. The V end lost 3 bases, the J end lost 2 bases, and 12 bases lay between the germline ends. The CDR3 here is CASSIGGRPTDTQYF. CDR3 in DNA: TGTGCCAGTAGTATTGGTGGCAGACCCACAGATACGCAGTATTTT.

This clone has more than one count but fewer than ten. The chain has TRBV28 and TRBJ2-5; the D is unclear. V was pared by 5 bases and J by 1 base, with 5 bases between. Germline V lookup: CDR1 MDHEN, CDR2 SYDVKM. This CDR3 contains 12 residues. The CDR3 DNA follows: TGTGCCAGCAGTCTCGTCCAAGAGACCCAGTACTTC. Translation gives CASSLVQETQYF.